This TCR beta chain derives from a study of T cell responses to AZD1222 COVID-19 vaccine. Trimming stripped 1 base from V and 2 bases from J, with 11 bases between. CDR3 length equals 16 residues. In germline, CDR1 is MDHEN, CDR2 SYDVKM. In the case of this clone: The antigen is not known.

Some clones are missing from TCRdb's copy, which holds only in-frame ones; the method was immunoSEQ multiplex PCR. The sample has over 120,000 clones; 93% are singletons. Study-wide results and caveats: Baseline seropositivity characterized only six AZD1222 recipients. None of the repertoires were sampled until the peak T cell response had passed. Most donors were white British, females outnumbered males, and clonal diversity was possibly underestimated.

The input for sequencing was peripheral blood, taken on day 0 of AZD1222 vaccination. This clonotype was sampled from an adult in good health. The gene calls are TRBV28 and TRBJ1-4; D may be TRBD1 (5 bases). The chain's CDR3 is CASSLSGVVTNEKLFF. For the CDR3, the DNA is TGTGCCAGCAGTTTATCGGGGGTTGTGACTAATGAAAAACTGTTTTTT.